This T cell receptor (beta chain) was sequenced in a study of T cells in Graves' hyperthyroidism and ophthalmopathy. Study-wide findings and caveats: Blood samples included most of the expanded thyroid clonotypes exceeding 0.001. The authors' 13 V-J model separated ophthalmopathy from stable hyperthyroidism.

As to this clonotype: Antigen specificity is unknown.

V was shortened by 8 bases and J by 7 bases, with 18 bases between the two germline ends. Germline CDR1 MNHNS, CDR2 SASEGT. This CDR3 has 15 residues. RNA transcripts yielded amplified TCR beta CDR3 regions. Primed by the HTBI set, a first-round RT-PCR was run on the TCR CDR3. TCRdb fed the multiplex PCR reads into MiXCR, producing one record per CDR3 protein. The sample yields 300,000 to 400,000 distinct CDR3 sequences, 14% seen once. Investigators excluded patients with uncontrolled infection, other autoimmune disease, pregnancy or lactation. Using around 10 ml of fresh peripheral blood, PBMCs were prepared.

This chain uses TRBV6-1 with TRBJ1-6, with TRBD1 as a possible D gene (5 bases). The material sequenced was blood. This TCR was sampled from a young woman with Graves' ophthalmopathy. The CDR3 reads CASLLFGGENSPLHF. As DNA, the CDR3 is TGTGCCAGCCTCCTCTTTGGGGGGGAAAATTCACCCCTCCACTTT.